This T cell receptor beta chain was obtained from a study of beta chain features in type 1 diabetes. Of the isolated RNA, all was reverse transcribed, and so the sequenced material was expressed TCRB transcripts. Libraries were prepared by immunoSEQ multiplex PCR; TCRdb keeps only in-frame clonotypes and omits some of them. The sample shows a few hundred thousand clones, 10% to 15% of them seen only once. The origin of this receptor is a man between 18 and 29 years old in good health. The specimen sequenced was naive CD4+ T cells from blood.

The CDR3 loop reads CASSSGLAGGQYNEQFF. CDR3 DNA: TGCGCCAGCAGCTCGGGACTAGCGGGGGGCCAATACAATGAGCAGTTCTTC. The chain is built from TRBV5-1 and TRBJ2-1; TRBD2 matches at 15 bases. The CDR3 is 17 residues long. Germline lookup yields CDR1 SGHRS and CDR2 YFSETQ. V shed 3 bases, J shed 4 bases, and the junction held 5 bases outside the gene matches.